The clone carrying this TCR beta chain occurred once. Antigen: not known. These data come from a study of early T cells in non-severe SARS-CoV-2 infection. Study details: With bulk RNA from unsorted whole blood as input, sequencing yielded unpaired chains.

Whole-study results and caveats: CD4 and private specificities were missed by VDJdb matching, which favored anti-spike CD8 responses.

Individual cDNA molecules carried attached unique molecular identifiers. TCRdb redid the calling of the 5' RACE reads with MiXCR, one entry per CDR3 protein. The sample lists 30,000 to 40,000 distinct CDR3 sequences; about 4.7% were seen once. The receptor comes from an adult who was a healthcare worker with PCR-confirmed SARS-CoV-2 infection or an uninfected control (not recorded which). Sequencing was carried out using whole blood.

The CDR3 is CASNLGTLNTGELFF. In DNA form, the CDR3 reads TGTGCCAGCAACCTCGGGACTCTGAACACCGGGGAGCTGTTTTTT. The rearrangement uses TRBV2 and TRBJ2-2, with a weak D call TRBD2 (6 bases). The CDR3 is made up of 15 amino acids. Trimming stripped 7 bases from V and 1 base from J, with 13 bases between. Germline-derived CDR1 and CDR2 are SNHLY and FYNNEI.